This TCR beta chain comes out of a study of CD8 T cells in ankylosing spondylitis. The study's findings and limits: According to the report, clones linked to the disease were significantly enriched in matched synovial fluid samples taken from ankylosing spondylitis patients. The disease-linked clones had a CD8+ phenotype and low blood frequencies.

A remark on this clonotype: The target antigen is unknown.

CDR1 and CDR2 from the germline V gene are MNHEY and SMNVEV (reference sequence). The CDR3 length is 15 residues. Trimming cost V 5 bases and J 0 bases; bases outside gene matches: 4. As the method for making TCR beta libraries, quantitative 5'-RACE with molecular barcodes was used. Each CDR3 protein is one row after TCRdb ran MiXCR on the 5' RACE reads. The table lists approximately 92,000 distinct CDR3 sequences, 7.5% to 9% of them singletons, with under 6% in the top ten. The source material was blood, either unsorted or a sorted T cell fraction (not recorded which). The sequence came from a male donor with ankylosing spondylitis or in good health (not recorded which). The chain has TRBV27 and TRBJ2-7; the match to TRBD1 covers 10 bases. The CDR3 nucleotides read TGTGCCAGCAGTCGGACAGGGGGGGTCTCCTACGAGCAGTACTTC. Amino acids: CASSRTGGVSYEQYF.